This TCR beta chain was found in a study of radiation and T cells in renal cell carcinoma. Regarding the study as a whole: Top 100 clonotypes averaged around 50% in irradiated versus about 45% in nephrectomy-only tumors. Dominant CDR3 motifs were more common in irradiated tumors than controls.

Described treatment: treatment-naive control, cytoreductive nephrectomy. Control samples are tumors resected by cytoreductive nephrectomy without prior radiation. The patient's renal cell carcinoma had clear cell pathology. For this clone: Its antigen is as yet unknown.

TCRdb's table, derived via immunoSEQ multiplex PCR, lists solely in-frame clones and lacks some. This sample carries roughly 13,000 clones, approximately 68% of them seen once, and the ten largest clones take 15% to 20%. The starting material was tumor tissue, obtained from a patient whose treatment was nephrectomy without radiotherapy. This receptor was identified in a woman of 80 years or more with renal cell carcinoma.

CDR3 sequence reads: CASSYGSGELFF. As DNA, the CDR3 is TGTGCCAGCAGTTATGGATCCGGGGAGCTGTTTTTT. V usage is TRBV6-5 and J usage is TRBJ2-2; D is ambiguous. Germline V gene lookup returns CDR1 MNHEY and CDR2 SVGAGI. The CDR3 runs 12 residues. Trimming removed 3 bases from V and 6 bases from J, with 5 bases in between.